This T cell receptor beta chain was sequenced during a study of blood T cell repertoires in COVID-19. The V gene's germline CDR1 is SQVTM and CDR2 ANQGSEA. The ends were cut back, 5 bases at V and 1 base at J, with 12 bases in the middle. This CDR3 has 14 residues. TCRdb keeps only in-frame clones here, not all; method: immunoSEQ multiplex PCR. The data contain 56,000 or so clones, more than 90% of them singletons. The chain combines TRBV29-1 with TRBJ2-1, with a weak D call TRBD2 (5 bases). The receptor was derived from a man aged 45-65 years with active COVID-19. Specimen: peripheral blood. DNA for the CDR3: TGCAGCGTTTATTGGGAGTGGTCCTACAATGAGCAGTTCTTC. This gives the protein CSVYWEWSYNEQFF.